The subject of this entry is one T cell receptor (beta chain). Its antigen is unknown. This record belongs to a study of read filtering for tumor transcriptome and immune sequencing. This CDR3 is 16 amino acids long. From germline, CDR1 is SGHVS and CDR2 FQNEAQ. Trimming stripped 0 bases from V and 3 bases from J, with 15 bases between. Whole-study results and caveats: Around 84% of IR-seq clonotypes had one read, totaling about 4% of reads; RNA-seq: 74.6% and 44.6%. Dropping single-read clonotypes raised IR-seq and RNA-seq shared-clonotype correlation.

The library was built from around 380 ng RNA with molecular barcoded adaptors for alpha/delta and beta/gamma chains. TCRdb re-called the reads through MiXCR, storing one row per CDR3 protein. Among about 50,000 distinct CDR3 sequences, around 19% were seen once, and the ten largest hold 30% to 45%. The rearrangement links TRBV7-8 to TRBJ2-7; D not resolved. Sequencing input: a population of CD138-negative cells sorted from bone marrow. This clonotype was obtained from a donor at least 40 years old with multiple myeloma. The CDR3 loop is CASSLAQETFRYEQYF. The CDR3 DNA sequence: TGTGCCAGCAGCTTAGCGCAGGAAACATTCCGCTACGAGCAGTACTTC.